A single T cell receptor (beta chain) is shown here with its context. The target of this receptor is not known. Base qualities were left out, and no much larger clone turns up one base away. The protocol used for the library was 5' RACE. The sequencer listed for this sample is Illumina HiSeq 2500. The second PCR ran for about 7 to 11 cycles and used a J-beta primer mix along with a sample-barcoded 5' primer. A unique molecular identifier was introduced onto each TCR beta cDNA molecule by a template-switch 5' adaptor carrying 12 random nucleotides. Each sample yielded at least 2.5 million CDR3-containing paired-end reads. The Mint cDNA synthesis kit, primed by a TRBC-specific oligonucleotide, was used to synthesize first-strand cDNA from all RNA. Following uracil-DNA glycosylase treatment, a first 18-cycle PCR with universal primers M1SS and BC2_uni_R was performed on all cDNA. As for the authors' bioinformatics: Normalization of each sample was performed by random selection of 1 million high-quality reads, each carrying a distinct molecular identifier. Reads with shared molecular identifiers were discarded instead of being binned into consensus sequences. CDR3 identification, clonotype clustering and error correction used MiTCR with a Q25 quality threshold and the strictest error-elimination algorithm. A nonparametric unseen species model with Euler transformation was used to estimate a lower bound on total TCR beta diversity. Starting from the raw public reads, TCRdb applied fastp trimming at Q25, assembled clones with MiXCR and retained in-frame beta chains. Identical CDR3 proteins give one entry, which carries the most common genes and DNA. The V and J calls reflect TCRdb's pipeline rather than the authors' work. The sample yields hundreds of thousands of distinct CDR3 sequences; roughly 50% were counted once. The ten biggest clones cover about two fifths of the sample.

Donors were under 40 systemically healthy Caucasian individuals from Russia aged roughly 6 to 95 years. Roughly 11 milliliters of peripheral blood were drawn from each donor into EDTA-treated Vacutainer tubes. PBMCs were isolated by Ficoll-Paque density-gradient centrifugation, with at least 7 million obtained per sample. Trizol reagent was used to extract total RNA from the PBMCs, yielding at least 5.5 micrograms per sample. For every donor, an aliquot of PBMCs went through flow cytometry to measure the percentages of naive CD45RAhigh/CD27high T cells. The sample is drawn from a study of blood T cells in healthy people across ages (dated by TCRdb to 2014 to 2015). Some background on the complete study: Template switching captured roughly one uniquely barcoded TCR beta cDNA molecule per two T cells in model experiments. The study measured age-related changes in TCR beta repertoire diversity using deep sequencing normalized with unique cDNA molecular identifiers. The donors were split into four age groups: young (average about 16 years), middle-aged (roughly 40), aged (more than 55) and long-lived (about 74). To avoid experimental bias, donors of different ages were randomly spread across the sequencing lanes. Using the same blood draw, the study looked at two additional independent replicas of 1 million unique cDNA reads for two donors, one aged 18 to 30 and the other aged 80 or older. Beyond this particular receptor, the publication reports: As age increased, observed TCR beta diversity per million T cells dropped in a roughly linear way, and a significant reduction was already evident by age 40. Total diversity estimates from one million sequenced T cells were considered lower bounds and underestimates. Because profiling used bulk unsorted PBMCs, naive and antigen-experienced compartments could not be compared conclusively. Donor CMV infection status was unknown, potentially confounding age-related changes in expanded clonotypes. The long-lived group showed more naive CD4+ T cells, fewer expanded clones and increased TCR diversity than the aged group, suggesting age selection. Observed TCR beta diversity correlated strongly with the percentage of naive T cells measured by flow cytometry.

Between the V and J ends, shortened by 2 bases and 3 bases respectively, the junction contains 14 bases. The CDR3 goes from the cysteine to the phenylalanine over 15 residues. CDR3 DNA only is kept here, 45 bases in frame from base 1. CDR1 SGHTA and CDR2 FQGNSA were looked up in the germline V gene. The TCR was taken from a man between 60 and 70 years old in good health. The chain couples TRBV7-2 to TRBJ2-7; tentative D gene TRBD2, with 5 bases matching. Sequenced: blood. Here the CDR3 is given as CASSLQEGLGYEQYF. In nucleotide form, the sequence is TGTGCCAGCAGCTTACAAGAGGGTTTAGGCTACGAGCAGTACTTC. Extended through the reference TRBV7-2 and TRBJ2-7 proteins, this CDR3 yields the full variable domain: GAGVSQSPSNKVTEKGKDVELRCDPISGHTALYWYRQSLGQGLEFLIYFQGNSAPDKSGLPSDRFSAERTGGSVSTLTIQRTQQEDSAVYLCASSLQEGLGYEQYFGPGTRLTVT.